The rows below give T cell receptor beta chains drawn from one sample of a study of blood T cell repertoires in COVID-19. The protocol was immunoSEQ multiplex PCR, while the TCRdb copy is restricted to in-frame clones and leaves out a portion. Of approximately 100,000 clones in the sample, about 89% were seen once. Input material: peripheral blood. The receptors derive from a man aged 50 to 60 with acute or convalescent COVID-19. Each CDR3 is given with its conserved first and last residue. D genes are given only for firm matches. A clone size is listed for some rows: how often the clone was seen (once, few, many), or a class if it is expanded.

cdr3_aa cdr3_nt clone_size d_call j_call v_call
CATSDLRQGGTGELFF TGTGCCACCAGTGACCTCAGACAGGGGGGGACCGGGGAGCTGTTTTTT - TRBD1 TRBJ2-2 TRBV24-1
CASSASAGIQETQYF TGCGCCAGCAGCGCCTCAGCGGGAATTCAAGAGACCCAGTACTTC - TRBD2 TRBJ2-5 TRBV5-1
CAWVTSGRAYEQYF TGTGCCTGGGTGACTAGCGGGAGGGCCTACGAGCAGTACTTC - TRBD2 TRBJ2-7 TRBV30
CASSSSTGENQPQHF TGTGCCAGCAGCTCGTCGACAGGGGAAAATCAGCCCCAGCATTTT - TRBD1 TRBJ1-5 TRBV7-9
CASSWDRGGSNQPQHF TGTGCCAGCAGTTGGGACAGGGGAGGGAGCAATCAGCCCCAGCATTTT - TRBD1 TRBJ1-5 TRBV6-6
CASSTRDRVGEQYF TGTGCCAGCAGTACCCGGGACAGGGTAGGCGAGCAGTACTTC - TRBD1 TRBJ2-7 TRBV6-5
CSASRTSKETQYF TGCAGTGCTAGTCGTACTAGTAAGGAGACCCAGTACTTC - - TRBJ2-5 TRBV20-1
CASSPPRGILHYEQYF TGTGCCAGCTCACCACCGCGAGGGATTCTCCACTACGAGCAGTACTTC - - TRBJ2-7 TRBV18
CASSQRESVGNEQFF TGTGCCAGCAGCCAGCGGGAGTCGGTTGGGAATGAGCAGTTCTTC once TRBD2 TRBJ2-1 TRBV6-6
CASSEGTALNYGYTF TGCGCCAGCAGTGAGGGGACAGCCCTCAACTATGGCTACACCTTC - TRBD1 TRBJ1-2 TRBV10-2
CASSQEEGSPKNIQYF TGCGCCAGCAGCCAAGAGGAGGGAAGTCCCAAAAACATTCAGTACTTC - - TRBJ2-4 TRBV4-1
CASSSGGVPYEQYF TGTGCCAGCTCATCCGGCGGGGTCCCCTACGAGCAGTACTTC - - TRBJ2-7 TRBV18
CASSSGLPSTDTQYF TGTGCCAGCAGCTCGGGACTACCTAGCACAGATACGCAGTATTTT - TRBD2 TRBJ2-3 TRBV5-4
CASSTDGTDYGYTF TGTGCCTCCTCGACAGACGGGACAGACTATGGCTACACCTTC - TRBD1 TRBJ1-2 TRBV30
CASKRESHEQFF TGTGCCAGCAAACGGGAGTCCCATGAGCAGTTCTTC - - TRBJ2-1 TRBV2
CASSLGSGQTDTQYF TGTGCTAGCAGCTTAGGGAGCGGGCAGACAGATACGCAGTATTTT - - TRBJ2-3 TRBV7-7
CASADRAVIQYF TGTGCCAGCGCGGACAGGGCGGTCATTCAGTACTTC - TRBD1 TRBJ2-4 TRBV28
CASSGGPYEQYF TGTGCCAGCAGCGGGGGGCCCTACGAGCAGTACTTC - - TRBJ2-7 TRBV12-3/TRBV12-4
CASSPLLTANTEAFF TGTGCCAGCTCACCACTACTCACAGCGAACACTGAAGCTTTCTTT - - TRBJ1-1 TRBV18
CATSLSQNTEAFF TGTGCCACCAGCCTGTCACAGAACACTGAAGCTTTCTTT - - TRBJ1-1 TRBV15
CASSPTTGAKNIQYF TGTGCCAGCAGCCCTACGACGGGAGCCAAAAACATTCAGTACTTC - - TRBJ2-4 TRBV11-2
CASSWRAGPASGANVLTF TGTGCCAGCAGCTGGCGGGCAGGCCCCGCCTCTGGGGCCAACGTCCTGACTTTC few - TRBJ2-6 TRBV6-7
CASSTGTSGIGAKNIQYF TGCGCCAGCAGCACCGGGACTAGCGGGATTGGAGCCAAAAACATTCAGTACTTC - TRBD2 TRBJ2-4 TRBV10-1
CASSQATSGSSYEQYF TGTGCCAGCAGCCAAGCGACTAGCGGGAGCTCCTACGAGCAGTACTTC - TRBD2 TRBJ2-7 TRBV4-2
CASSIVGARNTIYF TGTGCCAGTAGTATAGTGGGAGCCCGAAACACCATATATTTT - - TRBJ1-3 TRBV19
CASWGPAGNTIYF TGTGCCAGTTGGGGCCCGGCTGGAAACACCATATATTTT once - TRBJ1-3 TRBV7-9
CASSRGLTGDGANVLTF TGTGCCAGCAGCCGCGGGTTGACGGGGGACGGGGCCAACGTCCTGACTTTC - - TRBJ2-6 TRBV7-9
CASSPTDRDATQYF TGTGCCAGCAGTCCAACGGACAGGGATGCTACGCAGTATTTT - TRBD1 TRBJ2-3 TRBV11-2
CASSQRLDPNDEQYF TGCGCCAGCAGCCAAAGACTCGACCCGAACGACGAGCAGTACTTC - - TRBJ2-7 TRBV4-1
CASSFRGLSSTEAFF TGTGCCAGCAGTTTCAGGGGGCTGTCGAGCACTGAAGCTTTCTTT - TRBD1 TRBJ1-1 TRBV6-5
CASSQGAGAETQYF TGTGCCAGCAGCCAAGGGGCAGGGGCCGAGACCCAGTACTTC - - TRBJ2-5 TRBV14
CASSTDPGAGELFF TGCGCCAGCAGCACTGACCCAGGGGCCGGGGAGCTGTTTTTT - - TRBJ2-2 TRBV5-1
CASRQEYSNQPQHF TGTGCCAGCAGACAGGAGTATAGCAATCAGCCCCAGCATTTT - - TRBJ1-5 TRBV2
CASRWDRGATEAFF TGTGCCAGCAGATGGGACAGGGGGGCCACTGAAGCTTTCTTT once TRBD1 TRBJ1-1 TRBV7-8
CASSKWGEREVVETQYF TGTGCCAGCAGCAAATGGGGGGAGCGGGAGGTCGTAGAGACCCAGTACTTC - - TRBJ2-5 TRBV21-1
CASSASMSNEQFF TGTGCCAGCAGCGCCTCTATGAGCAATGAGCAGTTCTTC once - TRBJ2-1 TRBV9
CASGDFINQPQHF TGTGCCAGCGGAGATTTTATCAATCAGCCCCAGCATTTT - - TRBJ1-5 TRBV2
CASTGQGRTGELFF TGTGCCAGCACGGGACAGGGGAGGACCGGGGAGCTGTTTTTT - TRBD1 TRBJ2-2 TRBV27
CASSLNRAPSEQYF TGTGCCAGCAGCCTCAACAGGGCCCCTAGTGAGCAGTACTTC - - TRBJ2-7 TRBV7-2
CASSLGGGRGPEYTF TGTGCCAGCAGCTTGGGGGGAGGCAGGGGGCCTGAGTACACCTTC once TRBD1 TRBJ1-2 TRBV5-4